This T cell receptor (beta chain) was documented in a study of blood T cell repertoires in COVID-19. The CDR3 spans 16 residues. Per the germline V gene, CDR1 is MNHEY and CDR2 is SVGEGT. The V and J ends lost 5 bases and 8 bases respectively, with 24 bases between them. TCRdb's copy holds only in-frame clones and misses some; the assay was immunoSEQ multiplex PCR. The table lists some 160,000 clones, approximately 86% of them singletons. The J gene is TRBJ1-2, the V gene TRBV6-2 or TRBV6-3; weak D call: TRBD1 (6 bases). Sequencing input: peripheral blood. The clonotype was recovered from a woman aged 80 or over with COVID-19, enrolled during active disease. The CDR3 loop reads CASSPRGGDRFRGYTF. CDR3 DNA sequence: TGTGCCAGCAGTCCCCGAGGGGGAGATCGGTTTCGAGGCTACACCTTC.